This T cell receptor beta chain was identified during a study of blood T cells in healthy people across ages. The study's findings and limits: The study found more naive CD4+ cells and higher diversity in long-lived than aged donors.

The V and J ends lost 8 bases and 0 bases respectively, with 14 bases between them. Germline lookup yields CDR1 SGHVS and CDR2 FNYEAQ. CDR3 size: 15 residues. PCR was performed a second time for roughly 7 to 12 cycles using a sample-barcoded 5' primer and a J-beta primer mix. A template-switch adaptor containing 12 random nucleotides labeled each cDNA molecule. Via MiXCR, TCRdb re-called the 5' RACE reads, giving one row per CDR3 protein. The table records about 780,000 distinct CDR3 sequences, around 24% of them present only once. The authors isolated at least 6 million PBMCs per sample. As for this clonotype: Its antigen is undetermined.

These records were also assigned to another study, of T cells of mothers and their children. In that study: When mothers and children were related, their normalized repertoire overlap, which was always slightly higher, did not differ significantly from that of unrelated pairs.

Sequencing input: blood. The clonotype originates from a boy younger than 18 in good health. This chain links TRBV7-6 with TRBJ1-3; no clear D gene. DNA of the CDR3: TGTGCCAGCTCGCGGGGTTCCCTCTCTGGAAACACCATATATTTT. Translation: CASSRGSLSGNTIYF.